This TCR beta chain emerged from a study of response to subunit inactivated influenza vaccine. The CDR3 consists of 15 residues. Trimming at V came to 4 bases and at J to 6 bases, leaving 8 bases not matched to a gene. From germline, CDR1 is SGDLS and CDR2 YYNGEE. MiXCR, run by TCRdb on the RT-PCR reads, gives a single entry per CDR3 protein. The sample gives about 520,000 distinct CDR3 sequences, around 25% of which show up once; approximately 2% is in the top ten. The gene calls are TRBV9 and TRBJ2-7, with 12 bases identical to TRBD2. The sequence was obtained from a man aged 50-59 years who received an inactivated influenza vaccine. Sequenced here: CD4+ T cells sorted from PBMCs, sampled approximately 5 days after vaccination. Written as DNA, the CDR3 is TGTGCCAGCAGCCCCGGACTAGCGGGAAGGGTCGAGCAGTACTTC. It codes for CASSPGLAGRVEQYF. The full variable domain, with the rest looked up from reference TRBV9 and TRBJ2-7, is DSGVTQTPKHLITATGQRVTLRCSPRSGDLSVYWYQQSLDQGLQFLIQYYNGEERAKGNILERFSAQQFPDLHSELNLSSLELGDSALYFCASSPGLAGRVEQYFGPGTRLTVT.